What follows are 3 T cell receptor beta chains derived from one specimen sequenced in a study of T-cell memory formation after mild COVID-19. TCRdb passed the 5' RACE reads through MiXCR, listing each CDR3 protein once. This repertoire shows around 250,000 distinct CDR3 sequences, roughly 17% found once; its top ten account for roughly 23%. The source material was PBMCs or a T cell subset sorted from them (not recorded which). Source of these receptors: a young man who had mild COVID-19 (a few samples of this study predate the infection). Cell type and time point are not known.

The rearrangement joins TRBV28 to TRBJ1-5; TRBD1 is a possible D gene (6 bases). Trimming shortened V by 7 bases and J by 8 bases, and 12 bases separated the two germline ends. Germline V lookup: CDR1 MDHEN, CDR2 SYDVKM. There are 12 residues in the CDR3. The CDR3 DNA reads as TGTGCCAGCATCAGGGGTTTGGAGCCCCAGCATTTT. Translation: CASIRGLEPQHF.

This clonotype was seen only a few times. V usage is TRBV6-1 and J usage is TRBJ2-3, with TRBD2 as a possible D gene (6 bases). Germline CDR1 and CDR2: MNHNS and SASEGT. CDR3 length: 16 amino acids. V was cut by 6 bases and J by 2 bases, with 18 bases left in between. In DNA form, the CDR3 reads TGTGCCAGCAGGGGGTGGAGGGGCGGTGTCACAGATACGCAGTATTTT. This sequence encodes CASRGWRGGVTDTQYF.

The chain recombines TRBV7-8 with TRBJ2-3; perhaps TRBD2 as D (6 bases). The CDR3 is 15 residues long. Trimming removed 1 base from V and 9 bases from J, with 17 bases in between. The germline V gene encodes CDR1 SGHVS and CDR2 FQNEAQ. CDR3 in DNA: TGTGCCAGCAGCTTAGAACGAGCGGGCCCCCGCACGCAGTATTTT. Translation gives CASSLERAGPRTQYF.